This TCR beta chain was identified during a study of blood T cell repertoires in COVID-19. On the study more broadly: Acute-phase and convalescent COVID-19 samples originated in the United States, Italy and Spain. PBMCs, B-cell-depleted T cells, or T cells were the source of the cDNA or gDNA that made up the material.

Authors' processing steps: Amplification of reference gene primers provided the estimated nucleated cell counts. Assay used: immunoSEQ multiplex PCR; TCRdb lists only in-frame clones, some missing. V and J calls plus clone size are reproduced from that table; the DNA served to infer D and trimming. The table has under 200,000 clones, about 87% seen once. The CDR3 extends over 14 amino acids. Trimming took off 4 bases at V and 3 bases at J, with 13 bases between the two ends. Germline V gene data show CDR1 as SGHRS and CDR2 as YFSETQ. V usage is TRBV5-1 and J usage is TRBJ1-1, with a tentative D call TRBD1 (6 bases). This clonotype originated in a man in his forties with active or convalescent COVID-19. Sequencing was performed on peripheral blood. The CDR3: CASSERGAYTEAFF. In DNA form, the CDR3 reads TGCGCCAGCAGCGAGCGGGGGGCTTACACTGAAGCTTTCTTT. Full variable domain (missing parts from reference TRBV5-1 and TRBJ1-1): KAGVTQTPRYLIKTRGQQVTLSCSPISGHRSVSWYQQTPGQGLQFLFEYFSETQRNKGNFPGRFSGRQFSNSRSEMNVSTLELGDSALYLCASSERGAYTEAFFGQGTRLTVV.